What follows are 14 T cell receptor beta chains derived from one specimen sequenced in a study of shared clonotypes between healthy human individuals. Sequenced by immunoSEQ multiplex PCR; TCRdb stores in-frame clones only, minus some. The profile shows 850,000 to 1,200,000 clones, around 74% of them singletons. Sample: memory CD4+ T cells sorted from blood. As for subset: CD45RA-negative fraction. The receptors originated from a man between 18 and 35 years old in good health.

The V call is TRBV18, the J call TRBJ1-1; no clear D. From germline, CDR1 is KGHSH and CDR2 LQKENI. The V end was cut by 3 bases, the J end by 1 base, with 9 bases between. CDR3 length: 14 amino acids. The CDR3 coding sequence is TGTGCCAGCTCACCCATAACAGAGAACACTGAAGCTTTCTTT. Translated: CASSPITENTEAFF.

The chain has TRBV5-8 and TRBJ2-3, with D perhaps TRBD1 (6 bases). Germline V gene data show CDR1 as SGHTS and CDR2 as YDEGEE. The CDR3 is made up of 14 amino acids. Between the trimmed V and J ends, which lost 7 bases and 7 bases, there was a span of 19 bases. The chain's CDR3 is CASLVGGLTHTQYF. The CDR3 coding sequence is TGTGCCAGCCTTGTTGGGGGCCTGACGCATACGCAGTATTTT.

This clone has only a few counts. This rearrangement joins TRBV30 to TRBJ1-6; no clear D. Germline V gene lookup returns CDR1 GTSNPN and CDR2 SVGIG (reference sequence). V lost 2 bases and J 6 bases, leaving 8 bases between the germline ends. CDR3 length: 13 residues. The CDR3 region has the DNA TGTGCCTGGAGTCCCGAGAGTAATTCACCCCTCCACTTT. Its translation is CAWSPESNSPLHF.

This clone was picked up many times. This chain connects TRBV7-9 to TRBJ2-5; D not certain. Germline V CDR1 and CDR2: SEHNR, FQNEAQ (reference sequence). This CDR3 comprises 17 residues. Trimming took 5 bases from V and 1 from J, leaving 20 bases between them. This CDR3 reads CASSPFTAWDTQETQYF. The CDR3 DNA follows: TGTGCCAGCAGCCCATTTACCGCCTGGGATACCCAAGAGACCCAGTACTTC. Full variable domain (missing parts from reference TRBV7-9 and TRBJ2-5): DTGVSQNPRHKITKRGQNVTFRCDPISEHNRLYWYRQTLGQGPEFLTYFQNEAQLEKSRLLSDRFSAERPKGSFSTLEIQRTEQGDSAMYLCASSPFTAWDTQETQYFGPGTRLLVL.

As regards this clone: This sample includes further DNA sequences coding for the same CDR3. The V call is TRBV18, the J call TRBJ2-6; D perhaps matches TRBD1 (5 bases). This CDR3 is 14 amino acids long. V was pared by 6 bases and J by 0 bases, with 6 bases between. The germline V gene has CDR1 KGHSH and CDR2 LQKENI. The CDR3 here is CASSQGSGANVLTF. The CDR3, as DNA: TGTGCCAGCTCCCAGGGCTCTGGGGCCAACGTCCTGACTTTC.

A single count supports this clone. This sequence joins TRBV5-8 and TRBJ1-5, with D possibly matching TRBD1 (6 bases). The germline V gene encodes CDR1 SGHTS and CDR2 YDEGEE. This CDR3 has 16 residues. With 5 bases removed from V and 1 base from J, the gap between germline ends came to 16 bases. CDR3 nucleotide sequence: TGTGCCAGCAGACCCGTCGACAGGAGCAGCAATCAGCCCCAGCATTTT. Protein: CASRPVDRSSNQPQHF.

The chain is built from TRBV5-1 and TRBJ2-3, with TRBD2 matching over 8 bases. J gave up 5 bases and V 4 bases, and 6 bases lay outside the gene matches. The CDR3 extends over 14 amino acids. Looked up from germline, CDR1 is SGHRS and CDR2 is YFSETQ. The CDR3 loop reads CASSLGGAIDTQYF. DNA of the CDR3: TGCGCCAGCAGCCTCGGGGGGGCAATAGATACGCAGTATTTT.

The V gene is TRBV5-1, the J gene TRBJ1-4, with D hard to call. The V gene lost 1 base and the J gene lost 4 bases, with 8 bases spanning the gap. Germline V gene data show CDR1 as SGHRS and CDR2 as YFSETQ. CDR3 length equals 14 residues. The CDR3 region is CASSLRGYNEKLFF. CDR3 DNA sequence: TGCGCCAGCAGCTTGAGAGGCTATAATGAAAAACTGTTTTTT.

The chain has TRBV19 and TRBJ1-1, with D uncertain. Per germline, CDR1 LNHDA and CDR2 SQIVND (reference sequence). The V and J ends lost 4 bases and 1 base respectively, with 10 bases between them. The CDR3 length is 14 residues. DNA of the CDR3: TGTGCCAGTAGTACAACTGCCGCGAACACTGAAGCTTTCTTT. This gives the protein CASSTTAANTEAFF.

A few counts support this clone. The chain uses TRBV7-6 and TRBJ1-6; TRBD1 matches 10 bases. CDR3 length equals 19 residues. J was trimmed by 5 bases and V by 1 base; bases with no gene match: 11. The V gene's germline CDR1 is SGHVS and CDR2 FNYEAQ. CDR3 protein: CASSLVIRDRGPNNSPLHF. CDR3 DNA sequence: TGTGCCAGCAGCTTAGTAATCCGGGACAGGGGCCCGAATAATTCACCCCTCCACTTT.

V usage is TRBV7-2 and J usage is TRBJ2-1; 8 positions agree with TRBD2. The junction had 13 bases not matched to a gene; V was cut back by 5 bases and J by 10 bases. CDR1 is SGHTA, CDR2 FQGNSA, per germline. CDR3 length equals 15 residues. The DNA for the CDR3 is TGTGCCAGCAGCGGGGCGGGAGGCCCCGGGAGAGAGCAGTTCTTC. Its protein product is CASSGAGGPGREQFF.

V is TRBV2 and J is TRBJ2-1; 13 bases match TRBD2. The CDR3 spans 14 residues. The junction had 12 bases not matched to a gene; V was cut back by 10 bases and J by 12 bases. In germline, CDR1 is SNHLY, CDR2 FYNNEI. The CDR3 sequence is CATSGTSGKSRQFF. The CDR3 DNA reads as TGTGCCACCTCCGGGACTAGCGGGAAAAGTCGGCAGTTCTTC. Together with reference TRBV2 and TRBJ2-1, the CDR3 gives the full variable domain: EPEVTQTPSHQVTQMGQEVILRCVPISNHLYFYWYRQILGQKVEFLVSFYNNEISEKSEIFDDQFSVERPDGSNFTLKIRSTKLEDSAMYFCATSGTSGKSRQFFGPGTRLTVL.

The chain joins TRBV9 to TRBJ2-2; D gene ambiguous. V was pared by 2 bases and J by 4 bases, with 6 bases between. Germline CDR1 and CDR2: SGDLS and YYNGEE. CDR3 length: 13 residues. DNA for the CDR3: TGTGCCAGCAGCGTCGTCCCCACCGGGGAGCTGTTTTTT. It yields the protein CASSVVPTGELFF.

The V and J genes are TRBV29-1 and TRBJ2-7; tentatively, D is TRBD1 (7 bases). Deletions cut 7 bases from V and 2 bases from J, with 18 bases between. The CDR3 runs to 14 residues. Germline CDR1 reads SQVTM; CDR2 reads ANQGSEA. The CDR3 region is CSATPGGLAYEQYF. Here the CDR3 DNA reads TGCAGCGCTACCCCAGGGGGGCTTGCCTACGAGCAGTACTTC.